The clone carrying this TCR beta chain was counted a few times. Its antigen is as yet unknown. These data come from a study of T cell responses to AZD1222 COVID-19 vaccine. Germline V gene sequence: CDR1 MRHNA, CDR2 SNTAGT. V lost 5 bases and J lost 5, with 10 bases in between. This CDR3 region has 13 residues. Study outcomes and limitations: Nearly half of spike-specific TCRs reportedly target unmutated variant regions.

The assay was immunoSEQ multiplex PCR, and TCRdb's table has in-frame clones only and misses some. The sample includes approximately 110,000 clones, around nine tenths of them seen just once. The sequencing used peripheral blood, collected on day 0 of AZD1222 vaccination. This sequence originates from an adult in good health. V gene TRBV6-4 combines with J gene TRBJ2-1; perhaps TRBD2 as D (5 bases). DNA for the CDR3: TGTGCCAGCAGTTCAGCCGGGAACAATGAGCAGTTCTTC. Its translation: CASSSAGNNEQFF.